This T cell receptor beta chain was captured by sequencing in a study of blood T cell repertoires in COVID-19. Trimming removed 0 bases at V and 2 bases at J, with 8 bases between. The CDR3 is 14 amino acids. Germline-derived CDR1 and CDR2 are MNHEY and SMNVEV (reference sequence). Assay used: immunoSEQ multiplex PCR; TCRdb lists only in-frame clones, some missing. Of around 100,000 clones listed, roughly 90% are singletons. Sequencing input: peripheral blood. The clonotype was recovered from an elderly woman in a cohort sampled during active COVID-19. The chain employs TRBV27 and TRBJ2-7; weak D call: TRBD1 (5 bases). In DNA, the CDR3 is TGTGCCAGCAGTTTATCGGGGCCTACCTACGAGCAGTACTTC. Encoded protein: CASSLSGPTYEQYF.